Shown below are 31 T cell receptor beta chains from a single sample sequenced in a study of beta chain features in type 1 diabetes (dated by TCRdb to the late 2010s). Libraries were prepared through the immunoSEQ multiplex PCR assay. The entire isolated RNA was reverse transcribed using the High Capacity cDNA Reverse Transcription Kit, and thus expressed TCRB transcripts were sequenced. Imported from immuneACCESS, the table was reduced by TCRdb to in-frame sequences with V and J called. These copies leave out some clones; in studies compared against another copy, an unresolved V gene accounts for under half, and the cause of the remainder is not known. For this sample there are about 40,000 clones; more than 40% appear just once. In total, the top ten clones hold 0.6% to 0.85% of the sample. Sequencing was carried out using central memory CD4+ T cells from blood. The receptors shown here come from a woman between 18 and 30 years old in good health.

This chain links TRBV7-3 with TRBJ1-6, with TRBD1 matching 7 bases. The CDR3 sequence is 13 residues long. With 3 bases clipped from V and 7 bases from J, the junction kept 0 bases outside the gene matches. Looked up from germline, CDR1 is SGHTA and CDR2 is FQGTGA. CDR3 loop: CASSLGQNSPLHF. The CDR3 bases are TGTGCCAGCAGCTTGGGACAGAATTCACCCCTCCACTTT.

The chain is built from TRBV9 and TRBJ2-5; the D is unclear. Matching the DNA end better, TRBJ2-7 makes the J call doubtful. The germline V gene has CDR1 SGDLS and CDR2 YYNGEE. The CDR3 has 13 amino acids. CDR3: CASSADPYYEQYF. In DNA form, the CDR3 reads TGTGCCAGCAGCGCTGACCCTTACTACGAGCAGTACTTC.

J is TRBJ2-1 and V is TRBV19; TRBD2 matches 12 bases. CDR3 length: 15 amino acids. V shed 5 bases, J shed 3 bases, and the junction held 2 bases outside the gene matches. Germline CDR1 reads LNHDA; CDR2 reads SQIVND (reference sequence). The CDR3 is CASSRGLAGYNEQFF. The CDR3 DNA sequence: TGTGCCAGTAGTCGGGGACTAGCGGGCTACAATGAGCAGTTCTTC.

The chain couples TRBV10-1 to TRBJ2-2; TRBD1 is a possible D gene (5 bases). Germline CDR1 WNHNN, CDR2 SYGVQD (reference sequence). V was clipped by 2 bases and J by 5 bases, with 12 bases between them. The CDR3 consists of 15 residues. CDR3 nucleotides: TGCGCCAGCAGTGAGGACAGTGGATGGACCGGGGAGCTGTTTTTT. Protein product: CASSEDSGWTGELFF.

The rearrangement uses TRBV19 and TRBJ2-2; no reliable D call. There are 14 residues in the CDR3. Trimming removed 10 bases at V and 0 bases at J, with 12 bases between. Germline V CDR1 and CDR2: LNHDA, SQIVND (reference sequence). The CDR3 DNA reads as TGTGCCACCCGACTTACCCCGAACACCGGGGAGCTGTTTTTT. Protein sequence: CATRLTPNTGELFF.

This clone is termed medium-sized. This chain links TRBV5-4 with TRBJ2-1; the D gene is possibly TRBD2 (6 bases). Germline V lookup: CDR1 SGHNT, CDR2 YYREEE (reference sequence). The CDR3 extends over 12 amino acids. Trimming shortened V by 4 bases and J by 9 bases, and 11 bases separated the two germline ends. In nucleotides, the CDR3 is TGTGCCAGCAGCACAGAGACTAGTGAGCAGTTCTTC. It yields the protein CASSTETSEQFF. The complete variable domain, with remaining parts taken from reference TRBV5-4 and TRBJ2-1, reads ETGVTQSPTHLIKTRGQQVTLRCSSQSGHNTVSWYQQALGQGPQFIFQYYREEENGRGNFPPRFSGLQFPNYSSELNVNALELDDSALYLCASSTETSEQFFGPGTRLTVL.

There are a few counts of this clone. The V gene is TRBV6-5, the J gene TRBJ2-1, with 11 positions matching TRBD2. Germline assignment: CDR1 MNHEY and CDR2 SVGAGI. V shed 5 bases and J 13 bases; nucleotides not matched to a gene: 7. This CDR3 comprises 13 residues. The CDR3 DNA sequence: TGTGCCAGCAGTGCGACTAGCGGGACACGACAGTTCTTC. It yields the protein CASSATSGTRQFF.

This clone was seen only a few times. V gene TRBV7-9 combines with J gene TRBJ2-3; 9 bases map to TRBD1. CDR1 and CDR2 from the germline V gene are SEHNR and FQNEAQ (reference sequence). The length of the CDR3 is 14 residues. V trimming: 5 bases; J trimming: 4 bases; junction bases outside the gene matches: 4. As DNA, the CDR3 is TGTGCCAGCAGCCCAGGGACAGGGCCAGATACGCAGTATTTT. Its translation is CASSPGTGPDTQYF.

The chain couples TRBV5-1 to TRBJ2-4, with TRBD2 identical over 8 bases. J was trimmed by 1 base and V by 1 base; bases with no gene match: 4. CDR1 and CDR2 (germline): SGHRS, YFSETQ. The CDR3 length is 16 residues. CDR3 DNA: TGCGCCAGCAGCTTGTCAAGCGGGAGCGCCAAAAACATTCAGTACTTC. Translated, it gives CASSLSSGSAKNIQYF. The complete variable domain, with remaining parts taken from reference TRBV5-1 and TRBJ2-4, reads KAGVTQTPRYLIKTRGQQVTLSCSPISGHRSVSWYQQTPGQGLQFLFEYFSETQRNKGNFPGRFSGRQFSNSRSEMNVSTLELGDSALYLCASSLSSGSAKNIQYFGAGTRLSVL.

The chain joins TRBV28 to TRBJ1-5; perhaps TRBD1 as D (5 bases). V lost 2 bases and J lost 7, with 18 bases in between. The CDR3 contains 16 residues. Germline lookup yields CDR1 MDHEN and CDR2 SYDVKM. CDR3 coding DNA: TGTGCCAGCAGTTTACCTCTGGGGGGGTCAGCGCAGCCCCAGCATTTT. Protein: CASSLPLGGSAQPQHF.

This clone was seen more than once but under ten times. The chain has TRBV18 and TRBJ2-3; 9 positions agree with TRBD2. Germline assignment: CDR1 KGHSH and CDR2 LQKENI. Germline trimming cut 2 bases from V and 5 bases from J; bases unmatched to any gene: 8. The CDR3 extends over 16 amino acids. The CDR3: CASSPSASGNVDTQYF. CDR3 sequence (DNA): TGTGCCAGCTCACCATCCGCTAGCGGGAACGTAGATACGCAGTATTTT.

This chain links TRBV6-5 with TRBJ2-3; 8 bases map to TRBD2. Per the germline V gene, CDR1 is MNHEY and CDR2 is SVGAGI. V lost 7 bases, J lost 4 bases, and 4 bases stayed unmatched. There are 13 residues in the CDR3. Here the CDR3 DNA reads TGTGCCAGCATGCGGCGGGGGGCAGATACGCAGTATTTT. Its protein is CASMRRGADTQYF.

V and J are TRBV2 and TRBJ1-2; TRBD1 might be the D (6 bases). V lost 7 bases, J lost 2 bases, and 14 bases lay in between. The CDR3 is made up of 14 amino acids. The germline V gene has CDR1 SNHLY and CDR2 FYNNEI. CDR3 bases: TGTGCCAGCACCCAGGACAGTTTGAACTATGGCTACACCTTC. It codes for CASTQDSLNYGYTF. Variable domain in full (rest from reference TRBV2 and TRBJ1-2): EPEVTQTPSHQVTQMGQEVILRCVPISNHLYFYWYRQILGQKVEFLVSFYNNEISEKSEIFDDQFSVERPDGSNFTLKIRSTKLEDSAMYFCASTQDSLNYGYTFGSGTRLTVV.

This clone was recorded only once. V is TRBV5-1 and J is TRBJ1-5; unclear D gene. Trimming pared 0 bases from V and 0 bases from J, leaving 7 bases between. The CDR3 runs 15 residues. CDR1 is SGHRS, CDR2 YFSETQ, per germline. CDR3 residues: CASSLDSNSNQPQHF. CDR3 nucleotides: TGCGCCAGCAGCTTGGACAGTAATAGCAATCAGCCCCAGCATTTT.

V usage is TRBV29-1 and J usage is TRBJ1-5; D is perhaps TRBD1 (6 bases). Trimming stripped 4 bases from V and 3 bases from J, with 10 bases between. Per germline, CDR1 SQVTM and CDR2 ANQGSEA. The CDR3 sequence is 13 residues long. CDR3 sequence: CSVGGGFNQPQHF. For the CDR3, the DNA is TGCAGCGTTGGAGGGGGTTTCAATCAGCCCCAGCATTTT.

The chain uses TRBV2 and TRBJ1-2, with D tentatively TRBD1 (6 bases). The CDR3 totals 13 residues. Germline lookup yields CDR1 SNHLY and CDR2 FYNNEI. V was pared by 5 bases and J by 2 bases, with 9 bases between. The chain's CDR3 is CASSPRGNYGYTF. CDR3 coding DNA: TGTGCCAGCAGTCCCAGGGGCAACTATGGCTACACCTTC.

CDR3 bases: TGTGCCAGCAGCTTGGGGGGGGGCGGCCCAGATACGCAGTATTTT. Translated: CASSLGGGGPDTQYF. The chain joins TRBV5-4 to TRBJ2-3, with TRBD2 as a possible D gene (7 bases). Trimming removed 0 bases at V and 4 bases at J, with 12 bases between. This CDR3 is built from 15 residues. Germline V gene lookup returns CDR1 SGHNT and CDR2 YYREEE (reference sequence). The full variable domain, in which reference TRBV5-4 and TRBJ2-3 provide the parts outside the CDR3, is ETGVTQSPTHLIKTRGQQVTLRCSSQSGHNTVSWYQQALGQGPQFIFQYYREEENGRGNFPPRFSGLQFPNYSSELNVNALELDDSALYLCASSLGGGGPDTQYFGPGTRLTVL.

This CDR3 is CASRTVMNTEAFF. DNA for the CDR3: TGTGCCAGCCGGACAGTCATGAACACTGAAGCTTTCTTT. The V call is TRBV2, the J call TRBJ1-1; maybe TRBD1 (6 bases). The V end was cut by 8 bases, the J end by 0 bases, with 10 bases between. CDR1 and CDR2 (germline): SNHLY, FYNNEI. The CDR3 covers 13 residues.

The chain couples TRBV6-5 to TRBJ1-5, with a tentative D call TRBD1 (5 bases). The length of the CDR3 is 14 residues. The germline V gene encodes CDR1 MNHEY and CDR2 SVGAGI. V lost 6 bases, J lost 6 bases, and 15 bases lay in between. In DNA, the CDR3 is TGTGCCAGCAGACTTACCCAGGGTGCTCAGCCCCAGCATTTT. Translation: CASRLTQGAQPQHF.

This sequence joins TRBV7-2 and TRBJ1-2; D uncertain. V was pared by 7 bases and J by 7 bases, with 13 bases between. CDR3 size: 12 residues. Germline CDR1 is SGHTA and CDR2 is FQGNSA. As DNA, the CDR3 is TGTGCCAGCATCCGGGTTCGGGGTGGCTACACCTTC. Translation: CASIRVRGGYTF.

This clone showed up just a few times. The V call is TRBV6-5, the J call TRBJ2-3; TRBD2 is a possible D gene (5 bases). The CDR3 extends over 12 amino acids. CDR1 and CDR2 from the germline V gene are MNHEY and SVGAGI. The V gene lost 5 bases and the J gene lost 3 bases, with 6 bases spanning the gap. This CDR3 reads CASSRGTDTQYF. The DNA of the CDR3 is TGTGCCAGCAGTCGGGGTACAGATACGCAGTATTTT.

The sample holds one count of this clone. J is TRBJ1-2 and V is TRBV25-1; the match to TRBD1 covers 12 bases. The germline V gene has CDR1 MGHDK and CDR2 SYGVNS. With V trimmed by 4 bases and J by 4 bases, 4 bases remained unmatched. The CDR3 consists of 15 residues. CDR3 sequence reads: CASSGDRGLIYGYTF. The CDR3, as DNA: TGTGCCAGCAGTGGGGACAGGGGGCTTATCTATGGCTACACCTTC.

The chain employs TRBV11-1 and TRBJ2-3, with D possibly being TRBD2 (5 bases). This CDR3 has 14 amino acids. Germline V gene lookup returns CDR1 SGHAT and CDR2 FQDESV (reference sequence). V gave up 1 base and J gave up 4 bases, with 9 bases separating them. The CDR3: CASSLDRGSDTQYF. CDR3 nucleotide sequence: TGTGCCAGCAGCTTAGATCGCGGGTCAGATACGCAGTATTTT.

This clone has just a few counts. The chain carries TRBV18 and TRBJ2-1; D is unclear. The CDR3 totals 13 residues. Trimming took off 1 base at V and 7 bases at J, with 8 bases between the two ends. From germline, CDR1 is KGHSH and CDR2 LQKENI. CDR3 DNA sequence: TGTGCCAGCTCACCACAGGTCGGGAATGAGCAGTTCTTC. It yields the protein CASSPQVGNEQFF.

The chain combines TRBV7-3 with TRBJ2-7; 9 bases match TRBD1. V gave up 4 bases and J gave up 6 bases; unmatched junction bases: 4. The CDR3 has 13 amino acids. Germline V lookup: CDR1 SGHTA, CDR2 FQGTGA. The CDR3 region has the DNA TGTGCCAGCAGCTCCTCGACAGGGGGCGAGCAGTACTTC. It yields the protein CASSSSTGGEQYF.

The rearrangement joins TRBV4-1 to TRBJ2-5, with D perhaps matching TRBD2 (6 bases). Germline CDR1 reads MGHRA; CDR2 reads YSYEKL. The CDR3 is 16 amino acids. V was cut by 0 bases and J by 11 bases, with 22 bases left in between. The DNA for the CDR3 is TGCGCCAGCAGCCAAGATCTGGCAGCGGAACTACGGGAGCAGTACTTC. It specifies CASSQDLAAELREQYF.

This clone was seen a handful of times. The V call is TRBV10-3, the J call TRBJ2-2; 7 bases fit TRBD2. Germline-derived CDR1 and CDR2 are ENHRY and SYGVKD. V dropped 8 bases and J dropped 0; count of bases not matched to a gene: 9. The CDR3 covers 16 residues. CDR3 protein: CAILRSSGSNTGELFF. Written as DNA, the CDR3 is TGTGCCATCCTTAGGTCTAGCGGCTCGAACACCGGGGAGCTGTTTTTT.

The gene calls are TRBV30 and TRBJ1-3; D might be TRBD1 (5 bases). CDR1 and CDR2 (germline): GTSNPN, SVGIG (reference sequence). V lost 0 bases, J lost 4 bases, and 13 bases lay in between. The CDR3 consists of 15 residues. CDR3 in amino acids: CAWSVWGGEGNTIYF. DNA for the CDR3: TGTGCCTGGAGTGTATGGGGGGGAGAAGGAAACACCATATATTTT.

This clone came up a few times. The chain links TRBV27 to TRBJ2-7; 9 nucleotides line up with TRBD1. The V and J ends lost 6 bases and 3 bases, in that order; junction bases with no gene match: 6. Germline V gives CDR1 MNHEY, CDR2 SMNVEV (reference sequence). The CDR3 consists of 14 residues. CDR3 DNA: TGTGCCAGCAGAGAGGGACAGGGTCACTACGAGCAGTACTTC. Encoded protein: CASREGQGHYEQYF.

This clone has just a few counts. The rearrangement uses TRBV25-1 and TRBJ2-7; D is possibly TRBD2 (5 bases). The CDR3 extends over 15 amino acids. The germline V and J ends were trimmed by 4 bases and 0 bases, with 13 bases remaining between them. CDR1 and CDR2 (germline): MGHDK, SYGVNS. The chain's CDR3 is CASSAVGGLSYEQYF. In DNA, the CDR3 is TGTGCCAGCAGTGCGGTAGGAGGACTCTCCTACGAGCAGTACTTC.

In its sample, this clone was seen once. The CDR3 protein is CASRNSGLYNEQFF. CDR3 bases: TGTGCCAGCAGGAATAGCGGGTTATACAATGAGCAGTTCTTC. V and J are TRBV6-1 and TRBJ2-1, with 7 bases identical to TRBD2. CDR3 size: 14 residues. The J segment lost 4 bases and the V segment lost 6 bases, leaving 6 bases of the junction unmatched. Looked up from germline, CDR1 is MNHNS and CDR2 is SASEGT.